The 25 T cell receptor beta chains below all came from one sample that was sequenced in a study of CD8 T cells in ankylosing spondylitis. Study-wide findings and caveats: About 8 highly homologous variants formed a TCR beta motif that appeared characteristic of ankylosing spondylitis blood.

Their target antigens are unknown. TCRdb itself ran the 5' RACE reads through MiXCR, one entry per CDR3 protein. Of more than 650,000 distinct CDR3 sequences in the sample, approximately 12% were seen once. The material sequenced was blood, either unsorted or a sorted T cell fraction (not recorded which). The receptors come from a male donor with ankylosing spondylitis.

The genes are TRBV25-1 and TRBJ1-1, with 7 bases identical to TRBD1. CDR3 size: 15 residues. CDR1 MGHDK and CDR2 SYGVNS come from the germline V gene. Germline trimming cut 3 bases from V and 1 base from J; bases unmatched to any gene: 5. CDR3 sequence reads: CASSDWDRSNTEAFF. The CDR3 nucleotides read TGTGCCAGCAGTGATTGGGACAGATCGAACACTGAAGCTTTCTTT.

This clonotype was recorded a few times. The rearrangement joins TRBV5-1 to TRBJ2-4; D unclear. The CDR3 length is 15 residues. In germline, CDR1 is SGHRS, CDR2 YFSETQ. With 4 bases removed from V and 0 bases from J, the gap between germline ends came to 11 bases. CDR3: CASSPIAGAKNIQYF. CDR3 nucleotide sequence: TGCGCCAGCAGCCCGATTGCCGGAGCCAAAAACATTCAGTACTTC.

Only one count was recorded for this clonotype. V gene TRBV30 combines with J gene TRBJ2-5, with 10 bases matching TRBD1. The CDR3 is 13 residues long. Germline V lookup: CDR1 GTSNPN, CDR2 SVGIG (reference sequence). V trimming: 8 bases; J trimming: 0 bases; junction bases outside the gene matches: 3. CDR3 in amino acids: CAVTGGDQETQYF. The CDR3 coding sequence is TGTGCCGTGACAGGGGGCGACCAAGAGACCCAGTACTTC.

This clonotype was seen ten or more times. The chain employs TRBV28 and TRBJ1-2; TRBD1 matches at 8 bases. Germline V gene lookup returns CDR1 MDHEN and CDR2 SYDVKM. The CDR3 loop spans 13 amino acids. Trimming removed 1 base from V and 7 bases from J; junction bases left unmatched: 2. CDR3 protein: CASSLYRGSGYTF. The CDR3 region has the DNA TGTGCCAGCAGTTTATACAGGGGGTCTGGCTACACCTTC.

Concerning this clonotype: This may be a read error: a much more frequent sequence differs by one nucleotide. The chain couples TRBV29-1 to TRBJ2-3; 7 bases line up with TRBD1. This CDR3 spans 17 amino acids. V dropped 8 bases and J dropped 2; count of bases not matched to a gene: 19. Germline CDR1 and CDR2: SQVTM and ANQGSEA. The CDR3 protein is CSSVLVRDSFYTDTQYF. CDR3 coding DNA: TGCAGCTCCGTCCTTGTACGGGACAGCTTTTACACAGATACGCAGTATTTT.

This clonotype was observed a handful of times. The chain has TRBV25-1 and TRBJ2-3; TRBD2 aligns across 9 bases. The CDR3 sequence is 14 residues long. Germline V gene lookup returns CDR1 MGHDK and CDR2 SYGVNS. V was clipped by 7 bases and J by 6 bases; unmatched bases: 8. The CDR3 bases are TGTGCCAGCACAAAAGCGGGAGGCCGGGATACGCAGTATTTT. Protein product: CASTKAGGRDTQYF.

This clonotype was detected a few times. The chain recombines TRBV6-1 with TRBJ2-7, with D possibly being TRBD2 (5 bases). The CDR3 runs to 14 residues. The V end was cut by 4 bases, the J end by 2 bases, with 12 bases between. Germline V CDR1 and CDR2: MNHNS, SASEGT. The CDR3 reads CASSVTGSPYEQYF. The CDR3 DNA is TGTGCCAGCAGTGTTACGGGATCCCCCTACGAGCAGTACTTC.

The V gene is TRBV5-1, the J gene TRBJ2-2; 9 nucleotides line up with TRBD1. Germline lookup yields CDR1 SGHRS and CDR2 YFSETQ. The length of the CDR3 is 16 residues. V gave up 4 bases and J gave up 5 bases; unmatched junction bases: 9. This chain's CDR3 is CASSLPGQGRTGELFF. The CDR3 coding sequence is TGCGCCAGCAGCCTCCCGGGACAGGGAAGAACCGGGGAGCTGTTTTTT.

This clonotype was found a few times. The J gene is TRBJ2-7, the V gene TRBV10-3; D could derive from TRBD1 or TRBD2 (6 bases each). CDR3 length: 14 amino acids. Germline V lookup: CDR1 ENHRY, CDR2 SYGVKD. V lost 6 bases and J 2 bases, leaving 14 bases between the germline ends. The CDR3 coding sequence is TGTGCCATCAGCTACCAGGGGACTGCCTACGAGCAGTACTTC. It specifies CAISYQGTAYEQYF.

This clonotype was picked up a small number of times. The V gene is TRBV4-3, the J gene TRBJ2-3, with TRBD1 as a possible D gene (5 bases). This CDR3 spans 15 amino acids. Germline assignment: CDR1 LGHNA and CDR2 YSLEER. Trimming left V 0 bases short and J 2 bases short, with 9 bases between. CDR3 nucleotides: TGCGCCAGCAGCCAAGACATGACAGCCACAGATACGCAGTATTTT. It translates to CASSQDMTATDTQYF.

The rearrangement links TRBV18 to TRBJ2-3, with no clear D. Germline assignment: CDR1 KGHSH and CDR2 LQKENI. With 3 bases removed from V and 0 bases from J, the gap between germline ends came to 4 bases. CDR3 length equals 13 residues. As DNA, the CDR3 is TGTGCCAGCTCACCCGTTAGCACAGATACGCAGTATTTT. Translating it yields CASSPVSTDTQYF.

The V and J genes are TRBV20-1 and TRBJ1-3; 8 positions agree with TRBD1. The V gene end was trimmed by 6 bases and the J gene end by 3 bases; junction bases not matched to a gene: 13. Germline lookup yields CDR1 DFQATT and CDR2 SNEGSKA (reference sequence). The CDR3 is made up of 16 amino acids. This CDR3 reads CSAAEADRGFGNTIYF. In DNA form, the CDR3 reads TGCAGTGCCGCGGAAGCTGACAGGGGCTTTGGAAACACCATATATTTT.

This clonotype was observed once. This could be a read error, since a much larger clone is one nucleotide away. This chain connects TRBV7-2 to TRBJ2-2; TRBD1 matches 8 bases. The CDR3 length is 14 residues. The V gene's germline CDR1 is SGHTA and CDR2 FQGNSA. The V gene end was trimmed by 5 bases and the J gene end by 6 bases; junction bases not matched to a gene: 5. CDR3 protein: CTSSRDRRSGELFF. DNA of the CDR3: TGTACCAGCAGCCGGGACAGGAGATCCGGGGAGCTGTTTTTT.

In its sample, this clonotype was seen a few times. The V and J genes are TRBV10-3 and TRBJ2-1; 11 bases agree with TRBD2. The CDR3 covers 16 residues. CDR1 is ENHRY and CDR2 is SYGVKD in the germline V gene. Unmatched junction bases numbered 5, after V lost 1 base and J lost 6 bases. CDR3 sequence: CAISEFTSGSSNEQFF. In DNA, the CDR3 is TGTGCCATCAGTGAGTTCACTAGCGGGAGCAGCAATGAGCAGTTCTTC.

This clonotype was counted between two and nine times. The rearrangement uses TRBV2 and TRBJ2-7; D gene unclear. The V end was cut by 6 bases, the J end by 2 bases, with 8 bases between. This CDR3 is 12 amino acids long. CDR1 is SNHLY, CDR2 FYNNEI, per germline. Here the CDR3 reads CASSTDTYEQYF. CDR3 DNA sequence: TGTGCCAGCAGCACGGATACCTACGAGCAGTACTTC.

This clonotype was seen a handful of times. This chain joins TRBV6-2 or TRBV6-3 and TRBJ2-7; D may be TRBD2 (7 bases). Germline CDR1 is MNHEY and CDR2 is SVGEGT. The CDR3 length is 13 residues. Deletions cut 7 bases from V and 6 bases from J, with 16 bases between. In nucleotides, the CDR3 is TGTGCCAGCACCTTTCTAAGGGGGGGCGAGCAGTACTTC. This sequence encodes CASTFLRGGEQYF.

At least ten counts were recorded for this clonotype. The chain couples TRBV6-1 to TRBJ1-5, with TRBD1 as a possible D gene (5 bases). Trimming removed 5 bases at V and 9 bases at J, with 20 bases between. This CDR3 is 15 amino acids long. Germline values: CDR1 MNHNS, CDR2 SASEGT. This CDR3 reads CASSPRATGHGPQHF. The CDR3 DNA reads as TGTGCCAGCAGTCCCAGGGCAACGGGGCATGGGCCCCAGCATTTT.

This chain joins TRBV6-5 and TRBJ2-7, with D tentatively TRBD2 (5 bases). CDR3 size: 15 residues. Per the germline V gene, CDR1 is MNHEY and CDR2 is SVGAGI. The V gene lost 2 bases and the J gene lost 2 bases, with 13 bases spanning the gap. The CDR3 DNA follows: TGTGCCAGCAGTTACCCCGGCAGCGGAACCTACGAGCAGTACTTC. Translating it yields CASSYPGSGTYEQYF.

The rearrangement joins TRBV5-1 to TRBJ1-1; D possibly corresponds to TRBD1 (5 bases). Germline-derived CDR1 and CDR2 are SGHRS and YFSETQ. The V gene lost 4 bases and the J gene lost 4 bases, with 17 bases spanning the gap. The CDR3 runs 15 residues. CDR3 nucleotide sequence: TGCGCCAGCAGCCTCTGGGAAGGGGCTCGCACTGAAGCTTTCTTT. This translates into CASSLWEGARTEAFF.

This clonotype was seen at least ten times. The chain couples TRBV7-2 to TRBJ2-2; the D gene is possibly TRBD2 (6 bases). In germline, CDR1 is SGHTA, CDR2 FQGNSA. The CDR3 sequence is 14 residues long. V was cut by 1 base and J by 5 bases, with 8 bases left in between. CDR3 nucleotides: TGTGCCAGCAGCTTAGAAGGGAGGACCGGGGAGCTGTTTTTT. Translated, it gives CASSLEGRTGELFF.

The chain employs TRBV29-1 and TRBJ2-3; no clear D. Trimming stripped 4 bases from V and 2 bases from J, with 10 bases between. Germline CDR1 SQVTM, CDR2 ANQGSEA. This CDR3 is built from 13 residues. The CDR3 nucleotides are TGCAGCGTTGGCGAGGTGTCCACAGATACGCAGTATTTT. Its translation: CSVGEVSTDTQYF.

CDR3 amino acids: CASSLVGREAQYF. The CDR3 bases are TGTGCCAGCAGCTTAGTGGGCAGGGAGGCCCAGTACTTC. The V and J genes are TRBV11-2 and TRBJ2-5, with a tentative D call TRBD2 (6 bases). This CDR3 comprises 13 residues. V was shortened by 1 base and J by 9 bases, with 12 bases between the two germline ends. Germline lookup yields CDR1 SGHAT and CDR2 FQNNGV.

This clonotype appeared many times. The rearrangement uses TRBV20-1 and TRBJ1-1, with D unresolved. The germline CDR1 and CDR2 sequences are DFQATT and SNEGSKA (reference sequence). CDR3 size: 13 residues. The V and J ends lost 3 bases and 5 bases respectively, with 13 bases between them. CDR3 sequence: CSARRRLGTEAFF. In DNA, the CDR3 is TGCAGTGCTAGGCGGCGCTTGGGGACTGAAGCTTTCTTT.

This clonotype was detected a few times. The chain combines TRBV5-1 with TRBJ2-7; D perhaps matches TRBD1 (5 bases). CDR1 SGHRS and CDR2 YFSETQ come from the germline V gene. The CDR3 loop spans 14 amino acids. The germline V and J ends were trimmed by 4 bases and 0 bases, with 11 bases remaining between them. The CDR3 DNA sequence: TGCGCCAGCAGCCTACAGGACCCCTCCTACGAGCAGTACTTC. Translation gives CASSLQDPSYEQYF.

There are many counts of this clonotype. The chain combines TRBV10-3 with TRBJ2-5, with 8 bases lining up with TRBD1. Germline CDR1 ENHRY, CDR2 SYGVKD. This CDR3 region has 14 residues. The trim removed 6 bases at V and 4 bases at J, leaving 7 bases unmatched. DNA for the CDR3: TGTGCCATCAGAGAAGACAGGGGTGGAGAGACCCAGTACTTC. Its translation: CAIREDRGGETQYF.